This TCR beta chain was captured in a study of OX40 agonist ivuxolimab in advanced cancers. In terms of the full investigation: Ivuxolimab, which targeted the costimulatory receptor OX40 (CD134), was an agonistic, fully human IgG2 monoclonal antibody. Intravenous ivuxolimab was administered to patients every 2 weeks at six dose levels: 0.01, 0.1, 0.3, 1.5, 3 and 10 mg/kg. Of the approximately 53 patients in dose escalation, around 20 had hepatocellular carcinoma, roughly 15 had melanoma, 9 had renal cell carcinoma and 9 had head and neck cancer. A male proportion of nearly 85% and a mean age of approximately 60 years, ranging from roughly 23 to 90, were recorded for the dose-escalation cohort. Prior anti-PD-1, anti-PD-L1 or anti-CTLA-4 therapy was permitted, and checkpoint inhibitors had been received by 40% to 50% of dose-escalation patients. Partial responses were achieved by three dose-escalation patients, of whom one had hepatocellular carcinoma and two had cutaneous melanoma. Peripheral TCRbeta sequencing aimed to test whether ivuxolimab altered TCR sequence diversity and caused clonal T-cell expansion. The paper describes the monotherapy dose-escalation part (N of about 47 patients) of the phase I trial of ivuxolimab.

Study-wide findings and limitations: Which antigens the clonally expanded peripheral T cells were specific for was not determined. Low levels of normalized T-cell clonal expansion were also seen in some patients who did not respond. Clonal expansion of both CD4+ and CD8+ blood T cells was observed from baseline to week 6 at doses 0.1 to 3.0 mg/kg. On average, CD8+ T cells showed more expanded clones than CD4+ T cells after ivuxolimab. In the 0.1-3.0 mg/kg groups, partial responders were among the patients with the lowest normalized peripheral clonal expansion, particularly in CD8+ T cells.

This clone was seen a single time. The antigen it binds to is not known. One base away there is no much larger clone; base qualities are not given. Reading the germline V gene (reference sequence) gives CDR1 LNHDA and CDR2 SQIVND. From cysteine to phenylalanine, the CDR3 is 13 amino acids long. The sequence is cut down to CDR3 DNA, 39 bases in frame from base 1. V is cut by 3 bases and J by 3 bases, and the space between the germline ends is 8 bases. The trial excluded patients who had a history of autoimmune disease or were on systemic immunosuppression. Peripheral blood for TCR sequencing was collected from all dose cohorts at baseline, on cycle 4 day 1, and on cycle 7 day 1. The samples were taken from a phase I, first-in-human, multicenter, open-label dose-escalation trial of ivuxolimab. Adults with locally advanced or metastatic head and neck squamous cell, hepatocellular, melanoma or renal cell carcinoma were enrolled in the trial. CD4+ and CD8+ T cells were sorted separately from peripheral blood before TCR sequencing.

For sequencing of the TCRbeta CDR3 region, genomic DNA was extracted from the sorted cells. The immunoSEQ Assay was used for sequencing of TCRbeta CDR3 regions. TCRdb holds this immuneACCESS table with in-frame rearrangements only. Some clones are missing; in checked studies, unresolved V genes explain under half, and the rest has no known cause. This sample comprises about 80,000 clones, 80% to 95% of them detected only once. The ten largest clones represent around 2% of the sample. This specimen was CD4+ or CD8+ T cells sorted from blood, taken in a trial of the OX40 agonist ivuxolimab. This TCR was sampled from an adult with an advanced solid tumor such as melanoma, head and neck, liver or kidney cancer. This receptor chain uses TRBV19 and TRBJ1-2, with the D gene not clear enough to name. The CDR3 region reads CASSISLDYGYTF. The DNA is TGTGCCAGTAGTATTTCTCTAGACTATGGCTACACCTTC.